This TCR beta chain was sequenced in a study of T cell repertoires in cytomegalovirus infection. On the study more broadly: Used in the study were CMV epitopes, some recently identified and HLA-C-restricted, others well-studied and HLA-B-restricted. The public TCR beta signatures pointed to both CMV infection and matching HLA type.

Comments on this clonotype: Its antigen is still unknown.

CDR3 length: 20 amino acids. Germline V gives CDR1 MNHEY, CDR2 SMNVEV (reference sequence). The V gene end was trimmed by 5 bases and the J gene end by 0 bases; junction bases not matched to a gene: 15. TCRdb called the reads again in MiXCR, with one record for every CDR3 protein. The data hold 84,000 or so distinct CDR3 sequences, with about half observed a single time. Study conclusions and caveats: There were HLA-C-restricted CMV-specific TCR beta clonotypes dominating the ex vivo response.

Sample: CD8+ T cells from cultured PBMCs, taken from culture after CMV antigen stimulation. The sequence was obtained from a human donor in good health (CMV status not recorded). Some clones in this sample may be carry-over from other donors' samples. The chain combines TRBV27 with TRBJ2-1; 11 bases are shared with TRBD2. CDR3 DNA sequence: TGTGCCAGCAGTCCTCACTGCGGACTAGCGGGCCTTAGCTCCTACAATGAGCAGTTCTTC. Protein product: CASSPHCGLAGLSSYNEQFF.